The following is a T cell receptor beta chain sequence with its context. This sample is part of a study of T-cell reconstitution after alpha-beta-depleted transplantation in children. Preparation of the TCRbeta library was carried out with unique molecular identifiers. TCRdb processed the PCR reads anew with MiXCR; each CDR3 protein has one entry. The table records more than 450,000 distinct CDR3 sequences, about a sixth of them present only once. The sample was PBMCs from the stem cell graft donor, taken from the stem cell graft. The TCR sequence derives from a human donor who donated a stem cell graft to a child with acute lymphoblastic leukemia.

The CDR3 DNA reads TGTGCCAGCAGCCTAGGGACTAGCGGGAGGAGGTACAATGAGCAGTTCTTC. This translates into CASSLGTSGRRYNEQFF. J is TRBJ2-1 and V is TRBV11-2, with 15 positions matching TRBD2. V was pared by 5 bases and J by 4 bases, with 6 bases of the junction left unmatched. Looked up from germline, CDR1 is SGHAT and CDR2 is FQNNGV. This CDR3 comprises 17 residues.